This T cell receptor beta chain was sequenced for a study of shared clonotypes between healthy human individuals. Study in general: Plates per donor: three CD4 naive, three CD4 memory, two CD8 naive, one CD8 memory.

Study outcomes and limitations: Clonotypes that were shared across a handful of donors made up around 5.5% of naive CD4 clonotypes.

The length of the CDR3 is 16 residues. Germline lookup yields CDR1 SGDLS and CDR2 YYNGEE. Original methodology: Quality scores were absent from the junction-only immunoSEQ sequences, so filtering differed. TCRdb's copy holds only in-frame clones and misses some; the assay was immunoSEQ multiplex PCR. V and J calls and clone size are given by that table; D and trimming were obtained from the DNA. The sample gives over 950,000 clones, around three quarters of which show up once; approximately 0.9% is in the top ten. On this clone itself: Its antigen remains unidentified. At one boundary the junction diverges from the germline segment, which might be a read error.

The material sequenced was memory CD4+ T cells from PBMCs. As to subset: CD45RA-negative fraction. The TCR comes from a man between 18 and 29 years old in good health. Some clones in this sample may be carry-over from other donors' samples. The chain links TRBV9 to TRBJ2-1, with TRBD2 as a possible D gene (6 bases). CDR3 amino acids: CASSPLPASDYTEQFF. The CDR3 DNA is TGTGCCAGCAGCCCCCTCCCGGCTAGCGACTACACTGAGCAGTTCTTC.